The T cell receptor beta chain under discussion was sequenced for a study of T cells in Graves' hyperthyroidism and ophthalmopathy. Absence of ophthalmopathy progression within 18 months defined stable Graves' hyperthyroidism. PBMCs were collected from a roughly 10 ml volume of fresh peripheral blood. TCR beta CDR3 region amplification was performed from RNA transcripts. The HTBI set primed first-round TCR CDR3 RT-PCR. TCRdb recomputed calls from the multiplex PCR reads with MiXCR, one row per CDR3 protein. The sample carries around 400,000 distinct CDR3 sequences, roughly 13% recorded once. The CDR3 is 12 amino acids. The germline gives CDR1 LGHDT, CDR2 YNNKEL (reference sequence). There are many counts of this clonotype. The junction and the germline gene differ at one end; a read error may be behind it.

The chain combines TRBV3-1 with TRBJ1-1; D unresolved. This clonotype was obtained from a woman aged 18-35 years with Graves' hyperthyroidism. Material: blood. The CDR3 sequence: CASSQVSTEAFF. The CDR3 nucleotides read TGTGCCAGCAGTCAAGTGAGCACTGAAGCTTTCTTT.